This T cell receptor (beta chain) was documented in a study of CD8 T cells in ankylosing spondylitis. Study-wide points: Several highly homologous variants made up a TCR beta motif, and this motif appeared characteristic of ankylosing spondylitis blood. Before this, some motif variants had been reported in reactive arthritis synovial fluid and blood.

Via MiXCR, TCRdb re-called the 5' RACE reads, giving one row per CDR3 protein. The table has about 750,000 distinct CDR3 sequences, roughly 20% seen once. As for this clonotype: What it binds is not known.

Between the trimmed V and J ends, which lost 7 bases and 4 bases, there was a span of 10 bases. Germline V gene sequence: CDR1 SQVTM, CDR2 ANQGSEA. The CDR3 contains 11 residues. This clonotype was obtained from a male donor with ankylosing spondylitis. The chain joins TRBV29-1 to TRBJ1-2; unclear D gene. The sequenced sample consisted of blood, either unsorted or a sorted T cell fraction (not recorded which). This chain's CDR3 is CSADTIYGYTF. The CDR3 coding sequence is TGCAGCGCCGACACGATCTATGGCTACACCTTC.